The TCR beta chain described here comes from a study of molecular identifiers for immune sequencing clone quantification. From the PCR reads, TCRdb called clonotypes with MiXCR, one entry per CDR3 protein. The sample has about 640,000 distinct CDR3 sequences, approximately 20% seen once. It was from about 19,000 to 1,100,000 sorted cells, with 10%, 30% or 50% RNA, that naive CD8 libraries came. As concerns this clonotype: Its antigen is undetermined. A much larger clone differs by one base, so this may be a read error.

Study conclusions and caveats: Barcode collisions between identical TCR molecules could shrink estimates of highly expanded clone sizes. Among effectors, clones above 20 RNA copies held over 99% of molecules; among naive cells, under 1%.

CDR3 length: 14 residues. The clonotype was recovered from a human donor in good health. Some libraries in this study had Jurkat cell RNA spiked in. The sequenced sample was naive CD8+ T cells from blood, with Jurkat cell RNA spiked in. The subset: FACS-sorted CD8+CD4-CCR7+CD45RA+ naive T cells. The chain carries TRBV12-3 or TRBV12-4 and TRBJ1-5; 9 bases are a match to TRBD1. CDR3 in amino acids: CAGSPGTGFQPQHF. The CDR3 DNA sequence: TGTGCCGGCAGTCCGGGGACAGGGTTTCAGCCCCAGCATTTT.